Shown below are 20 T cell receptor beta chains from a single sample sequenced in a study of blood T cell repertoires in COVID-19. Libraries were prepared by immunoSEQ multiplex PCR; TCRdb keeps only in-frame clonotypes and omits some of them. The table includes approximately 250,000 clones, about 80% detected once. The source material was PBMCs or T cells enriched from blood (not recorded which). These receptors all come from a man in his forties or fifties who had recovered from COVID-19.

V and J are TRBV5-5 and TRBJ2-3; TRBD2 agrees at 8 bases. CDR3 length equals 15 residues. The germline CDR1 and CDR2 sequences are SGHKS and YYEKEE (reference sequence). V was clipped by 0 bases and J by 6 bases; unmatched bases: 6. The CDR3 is CASSLGREGRDTQYF. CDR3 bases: TGTGCCAGCAGCTTGGGTCGGGAGGGCCGGGATACGCAGTATTTT.

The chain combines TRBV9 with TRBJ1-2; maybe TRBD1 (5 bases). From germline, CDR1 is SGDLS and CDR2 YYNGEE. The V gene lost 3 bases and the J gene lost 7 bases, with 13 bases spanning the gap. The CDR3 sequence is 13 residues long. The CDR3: CASSGGDRFGYTF. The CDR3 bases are TGTGCCAGCAGCGGGGGGGATCGCTTTGGCTACACCTTC.

The CDR3 DNA reads TGTGCCAGCAGCTCCGGGGGAGGTCGCGTGGAGACCCAGTACTTC. Translating gives CASSSGGGRVETQYF. The V and J genes are TRBV7-7 and TRBJ2-5; the D gene is possibly TRBD2 (6 bases). Germline V gene lookup returns CDR1 SSHAT and CDR2 FNYEAQ (reference sequence). There are 15 residues in the CDR3. The V end was cut by 4 bases, the J end by 5 bases, with 17 bases between.

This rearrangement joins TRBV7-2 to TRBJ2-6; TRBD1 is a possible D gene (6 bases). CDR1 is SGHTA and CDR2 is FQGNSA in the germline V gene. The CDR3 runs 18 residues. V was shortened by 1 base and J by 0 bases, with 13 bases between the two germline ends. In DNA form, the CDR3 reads TGTGCCAGCAGCTTAGTTCGACAGGATTTCTCTGGGGCCAACGTCCTGACTTTC. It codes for CASSLVRQDFSGANVLTF.

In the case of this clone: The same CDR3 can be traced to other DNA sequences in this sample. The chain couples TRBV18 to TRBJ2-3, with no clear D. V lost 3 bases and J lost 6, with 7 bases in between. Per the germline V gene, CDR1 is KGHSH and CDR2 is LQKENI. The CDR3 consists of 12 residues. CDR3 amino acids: CASSPQADTQYF. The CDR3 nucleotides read TGTGCCAGCTCACCCCAAGCGGATACGCAGTATTTT. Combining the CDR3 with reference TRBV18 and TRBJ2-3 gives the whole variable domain NAGVMQNPRHLVRRRGQEARLRCSPMKGHSHVYWYRQLPEEGLKFMVYLQKENIIDESGMPKERFSAEFPKEGPSILRIQQVVRGDSAAYFCASSPQADTQYFGPGTRLTVL.

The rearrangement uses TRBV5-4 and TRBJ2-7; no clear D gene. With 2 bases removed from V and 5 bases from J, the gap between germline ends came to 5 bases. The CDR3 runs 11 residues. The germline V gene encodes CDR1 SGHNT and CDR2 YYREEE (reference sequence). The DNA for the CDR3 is TGTGCCAGCAGCTTCCGGGACGAGCAGTACTTC. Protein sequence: CASSFRDEQYF.

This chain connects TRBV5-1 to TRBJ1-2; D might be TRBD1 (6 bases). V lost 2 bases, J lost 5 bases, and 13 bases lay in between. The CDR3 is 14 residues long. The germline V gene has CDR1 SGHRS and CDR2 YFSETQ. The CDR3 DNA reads TGCGCCAGCAGCTTTCGGACAGCAGTATATGGCTACACCTTC. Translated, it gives CASSFRTAVYGYTF.

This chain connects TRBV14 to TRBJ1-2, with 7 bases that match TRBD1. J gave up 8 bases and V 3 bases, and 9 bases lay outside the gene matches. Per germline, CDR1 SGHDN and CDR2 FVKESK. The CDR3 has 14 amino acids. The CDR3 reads CASSQNRGKGGYTF. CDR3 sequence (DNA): TGTGCCAGCAGCCAGAACAGGGGAAAGGGGGGCTACACCTTC. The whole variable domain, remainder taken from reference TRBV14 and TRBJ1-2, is EAGVTQFPSHSVIEKGQTVTLRCDPISGHDNLYWYRRVMGKEIKFLLHFVKESKQDESGMPNNRFLAERTGGTYSTLKVQPAELEDSGVYFCASSQNRGKGGYTFGSGTRLTVV.

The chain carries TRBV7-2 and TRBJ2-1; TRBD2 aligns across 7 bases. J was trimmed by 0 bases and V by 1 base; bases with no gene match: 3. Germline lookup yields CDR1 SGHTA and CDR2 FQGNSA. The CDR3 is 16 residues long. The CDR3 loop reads CASSLGGGYSYNEQFF. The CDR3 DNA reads TGTGCCAGCAGCTTAGGGGGGGGATACTCCTACAATGAGCAGTTCTTC.

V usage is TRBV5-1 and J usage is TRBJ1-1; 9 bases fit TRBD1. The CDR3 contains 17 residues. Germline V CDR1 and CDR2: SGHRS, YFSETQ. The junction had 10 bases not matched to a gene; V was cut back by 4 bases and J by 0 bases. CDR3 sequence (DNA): TGCGCCAGCAGCCCAGTATGGAGGGACAGGGTGAACACTGAAGCTTTCTTT. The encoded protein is CASSPVWRDRVNTEAFF.

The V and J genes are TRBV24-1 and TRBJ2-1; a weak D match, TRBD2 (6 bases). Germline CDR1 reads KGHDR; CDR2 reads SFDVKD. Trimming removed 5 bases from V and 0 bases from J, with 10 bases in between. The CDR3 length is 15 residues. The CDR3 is CATSGGTGSYNEQFF. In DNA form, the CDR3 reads TGTGCCACCAGTGGGGGGACTGGCTCCTACAATGAGCAGTTCTTC.

CDR3 in DNA: TGTGCCAGCAGTGAAGAGGGGCAGGATTCGGGTTCACCCCTCCACTTT. Translating gives CASSEEGQDSGSPLHF. This sequence joins TRBV6-1 and TRBJ1-6; D possibly corresponds to TRBD1 (5 bases). CDR3 length equals 16 residues. Germline CDR1 is MNHNS and CDR2 is SASEGT. V shed 1 base and J shed 9 bases, with 16 bases lying between them.

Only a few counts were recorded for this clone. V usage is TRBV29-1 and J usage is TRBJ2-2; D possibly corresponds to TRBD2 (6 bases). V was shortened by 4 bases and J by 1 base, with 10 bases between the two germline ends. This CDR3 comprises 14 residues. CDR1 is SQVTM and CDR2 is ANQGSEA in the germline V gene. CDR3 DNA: TGCAGCGTTGCTGGACTAATGAACACCGGGGAGCTGTTTTTT. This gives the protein CSVAGLMNTGELFF.

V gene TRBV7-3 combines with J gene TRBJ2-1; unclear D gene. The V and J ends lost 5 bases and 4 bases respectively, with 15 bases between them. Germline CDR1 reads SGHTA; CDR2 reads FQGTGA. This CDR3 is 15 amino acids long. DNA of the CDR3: TGTGCCAGCAGCCGAGGTGGAGCGATATACAATGAGCAGTTCTTC. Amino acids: CASSRGGAIYNEQFF.

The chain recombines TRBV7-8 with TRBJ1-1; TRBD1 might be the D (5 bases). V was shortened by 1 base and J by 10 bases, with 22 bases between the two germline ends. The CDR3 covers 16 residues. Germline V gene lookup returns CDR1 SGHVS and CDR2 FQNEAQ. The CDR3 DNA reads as TGTGCCAGCAGCTTAGTAGGGGTACAAAGGGCCTCATCAGCTTTCTTT. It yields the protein CASSLVGVQRASSAFF.

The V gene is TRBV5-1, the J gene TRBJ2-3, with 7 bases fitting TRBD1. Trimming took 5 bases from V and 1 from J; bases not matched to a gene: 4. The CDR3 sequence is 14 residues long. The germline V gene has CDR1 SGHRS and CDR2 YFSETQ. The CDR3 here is CASRTGQGTDTQYF. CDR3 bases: TGCGCCAGCAGGACCGGACAGGGCACAGATACGCAGTATTTT.

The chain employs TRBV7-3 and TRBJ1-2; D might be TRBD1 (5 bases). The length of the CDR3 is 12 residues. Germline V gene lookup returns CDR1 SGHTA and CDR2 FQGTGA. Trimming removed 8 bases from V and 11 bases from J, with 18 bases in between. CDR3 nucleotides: TGTGCCAGCGCACTCCCCCCGGGGGGTTACACCTTC. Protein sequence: CASALPPGGYTF.

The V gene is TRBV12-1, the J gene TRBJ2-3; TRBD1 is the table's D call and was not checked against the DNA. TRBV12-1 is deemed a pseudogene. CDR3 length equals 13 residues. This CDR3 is CASRGGGTDTQYF. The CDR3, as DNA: TGTGCCAGCAGGGGTGGGGGCACGGATACGCAGTATTTT.

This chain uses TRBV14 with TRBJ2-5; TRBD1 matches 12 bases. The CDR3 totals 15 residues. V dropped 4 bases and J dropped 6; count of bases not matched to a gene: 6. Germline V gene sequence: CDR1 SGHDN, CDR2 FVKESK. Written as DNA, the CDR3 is TGTGCCAGCAGCCTCCGGGACAGGGGGCGACAGACCCAGTACTTC. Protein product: CASSLRDRGRQTQYF. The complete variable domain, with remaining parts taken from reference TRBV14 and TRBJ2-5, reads EAGVTQFPSHSVIEKGQTVTLRCDPISGHDNLYWYRRVMGKEIKFLLHFVKESKQDESGMPNNRFLAERTGGTYSTLKVQPAELEDSGVYFCASSLRDRGRQTQYFGPGTRLLVL.

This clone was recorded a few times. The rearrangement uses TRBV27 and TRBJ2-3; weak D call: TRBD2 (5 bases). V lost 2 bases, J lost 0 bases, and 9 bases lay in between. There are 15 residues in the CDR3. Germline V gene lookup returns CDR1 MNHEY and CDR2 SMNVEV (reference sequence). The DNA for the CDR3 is TGTGCCAGCAGTTTAGGAGGATTTAGCACAGATACGCAGTATTTT. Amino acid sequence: CASSLGGFSTDTQYF.